The subject of this entry is one T cell receptor (beta chain). The CDR3 runs to 17 residues. V was clipped by 5 bases and J by 1 base, with 19 bases between them. Germline values: CDR1 SGHTA, CDR2 FQGTGA. Authors' data handling: Using reference gene primer amplification, nucleated cell counts were estimated. The data were produced by immunoSEQ multiplex PCR, yet TCRdb's version contains in-frame clones alone and is incomplete. That table is the source of V, J and clone size, and D and trimming were worked out from the DNA. This table holds around 80,000 clones, about 73% found once. The source of the sample is a study of blood T cell repertoires in COVID-19. For the study at large: Nucleic acid was either cDNA or gDNA, and it came from T cells, B-cell-depleted T cells, or PBMCs.

The TCR sequence derives from a man between 45 and 60 years old with active or convalescent COVID-19. Sequencing used peripheral blood. This chain joins TRBV7-3 and TRBJ2-3; a possible D gene is TRBD2 (6 bases). This chain's CDR3 is CASSQQVGGPGTDTQYF. The CDR3, as DNA: TGTGCCAGCAGCCAACAGGTCGGAGGGCCGGGCACAGATACGCAGTATTTT. Looking up the rest from reference TRBV7-3 and TRBJ2-3 gives the full variable domain: GAGVSQTPSNKVTEKGKYVELRCDPISGHTALYWYRQSLGQGPEFLIYFQGTGAADDSGLPNDRFFAVRPEGSVSTLKIQRTERGDSAVYLCASSQQVGGPGTDTQYFGPGTRLTVL.